Sequencing of this T cell receptor beta chain was carried out in a study of blood T cell repertoires in COVID-19 (TCRdb year 2020). Background on the whole study: Samples covering the acute and convalescent phases of COVID-19 were provided by collaborators in the United States, Italy and Spain. The samples were drawn from the first 160 participants of the ongoing ImmuneRACE study and from some 1,300 subjects provided by 6 global collaborators. Deeply sampled blood TCRbeta repertoires from subjects exposed to, actively infected with, or recovered from COVID-19 were included in the dataset. Sample metadata almost always included a de-identified subject ID, COVID-19 status, age in years and sex. HLA class I and class II types, where available, came from metadata supplied by the sample provider rather than from assay-based typing. The material from the prospective study consisted of cDNA or gDNA derived from T cells, B-cell-depleted T cells, or PBMCs. The repertoires were released in a freely available public database meant as a resource for research on the immune response to SARS-CoV-2. What the work shows at the level of the full study, not this receptor alone: How much clinical and demographic metadata was included differed by source and by participant, and the metadata was provided uncurated.

V is clipped by 4 bases and J by 4 bases, and the sequence between their germline boundaries is 17 bases long. From its cysteine to its phenylalanine, the CDR3 spans 17 amino acids. Only CDR3 DNA is held: 51 bases, read in frame from base 1. The germline V gene provides CDR1 SGHTA and CDR2 FQGNSA. About this clone itself: Its binding antigen is unknown. Within one base of it there is no much larger clone, and no base qualities were kept.

TCRbeta CDR3 regions were amplified from genomic DNA by means of the immunoSEQ Assay, a bias-controlled multiplex PCR. In the original analysis: The number of nucleated cells in each sample was estimated from the amplification of reference gene primers within the assay. Sequence reads were collapsed and filtered to measure the absolute abundance of every unique TCRbeta CDR3 rearrangement. For each sample, productive Simpson clonality was calculated as the square root of Simpson's diversity index over productive rearrangements. TCRdb limited this immuneACCESS table to in-frame rearrangements with V and J called. A share of clones is missing; checked studies link under half to unresolved V genes, and the rest is unexplained. V, J and clone size reflect that table, while D and trimming were determined from the DNA. For this sample there are about 160,000 clones; 82% appear just once. The biggest ten clones account for approximately 6.8% of the sample.

In Seattle, one collaborating source enrolled patients while the infection was active and tracked those patients longitudinally over the course of disease. Each collaborating institution followed its own protocols to collect whole blood in K2EDTA tubes. For TCRbeta analysis, collaborators shipped samples in one of three forms: frozen whole blood, isolated PBMCs, or DNA extracted from either of those sample types. The rearranged chain carries TRBV7-2 and TRBJ2-6; TRBD2 might be the D gene, on 6 matching bases. The specimen was peripheral blood. The receptor was isolated from a woman aged 40 to 50 with COVID-19, enrolled during active disease. The DNA sequence is TGTGCCAGCAGCTCATTATGGCGGGGCAAAGGGGCCAACGTCCTGACTTTC. It is translated as CASSSLWRGKGANVLTF.